This T cell receptor (beta chain) is from a study of T-cell memory formation after mild COVID-19. Study-wide background: Among the donors, TCR clusters were largely specific to each donor. General observations from the study: Of the contracting clones, CD4+ ones lay mainly in CM and EM, and CD8+ ones in EMRA.

From 5'RACE with constant-segment primers came TCR alpha and TCR beta cDNA libraries that carried sample barcodes and UMIs. TCRdb re-called the 5' RACE reads with MiXCR, one entry per CDR3 protein. The repertoire holds some 350,000 distinct CDR3 sequences, with about 16% as singletons. Regarding this clonotype: The target antigen is unknown.

CDR1 and CDR2 (germline): MNHEY, SVGAGI. The CDR3 contains 13 residues. V lost 5 bases and J lost 6, with 11 bases in between. V usage is TRBV6-5 and J usage is TRBJ2-1; D is undetermined. Material for sequencing was PBMCs or a T cell subset sorted from them (not recorded which). The source of this sequence is a man between 18 and 29 years old who had mild COVID-19 (a few samples of this study predate the infection). Cell type and time point are not known. In nucleotides, the CDR3 is TGTGCCAGCAGTGTATCCTTGAGCAATGAGCAGTTCTTC. It translates to CASSVSLSNEQFF.